The sequence of this T cell receptor beta chain was determined in a study of blood T cell repertoires in COVID-19. Study summary: The origin of the acute and convalescent COVID-19 samples was the United States, Italy and Spain.

Trimming took 5 bases from V and 7 from J; bases not matched to a gene: 13. This CDR3 contains 16 residues. Germline CDR1 MNHEY, CDR2 SMNVEV (reference sequence). Per the authors' pipeline: Reference gene primer amplification gave estimated nucleated cell counts. Data came from immunoSEQ multiplex PCR; TCRdb stores just in-frame clones and leaves some out. V and J calls and clone size are as listed in that table; D and trimming were resolved from the DNA. The table lists 50,000 to 55,000 clones, around 84% of them singletons. This TCR was recovered from a man between 65 and 79 years old with acute or convalescent COVID-19. Sequences were obtained from peripheral blood. The V and J genes are TRBV27 and TRBJ2-1; 8 bases map to TRBD1. CDR3 nucleotides: TGTGCCAGCAGTCTGGACAGGGTAAAAAATGGAAATGAGCAGTTCTTC. This gives the protein CASSLDRVKNGNEQFF.